Below, 4 T cell receptor beta chains from the same sample are listed, as sequenced in a study of T cell responses to AZD1222 COVID-19 vaccine. Assay: immunoSEQ multiplex PCR; the TCRdb copy retains only in-frame clones and omits some. The sample has 55,000 to 70,000 clones, around four fifths seen once; the top ten hold around 10%. The material was peripheral blood, obtained on day 0 of AZD1222 vaccination. Every receptor here comes from an adult in good health.

V and J are TRBV3-1 (or the pseudogene TRBV3-2) and TRBJ2-5, with D maybe TRBD1 (6 bases). The germline V gene encodes CDR1 LGHDT and CDR2 YNNKEL (reference sequence). The length of the CDR3 is 13 residues. Trimming took 8 bases from V and 9 from J, leaving 19 bases between them. Here the CDR3 DNA reads TGTGCCAGCGCGGACACAGGGCGTCGGTCCCAGTACTTC. Translated: CASADTGRRSQYF.

The chain carries TRBV6-2 or TRBV6-3 and TRBJ1-3, with 7 bases fitting TRBD1. V lost 6 bases to trimming and J lost 0 bases; unmatched junction nucleotides: 5. The CDR3 is 15 amino acids. CDR1 is MNHEY, CDR2 SVGEGT, per germline. The CDR3 coding sequence is TGTGCCAGCAGCGACGGGACAGCCTCTGGAAACACCATATATTTT. It specifies CASSDGTASGNTIYF.

The gene calls are TRBV30 and TRBJ1-2; 7 positions match TRBD1. Trimming cost V 5 bases and J 8 bases; bases outside gene matches: 11. Germline V CDR1 and CDR2: GTSNPN, SVGIG (reference sequence). This CDR3 spans 13 amino acids. The CDR3 sequence is CAWGTEGAPGYTF. Written as DNA, the CDR3 is TGTGCCTGGGGAACGGAGGGGGCGCCCGGCTACACCTTC.

Remarks on this clone: The junction departs from the called germline gene at one end, perhaps through a read error. The rearrangement uses TRBV13 and TRBJ1-1, with D unclear. The germline V gene encodes CDR1 PRHDT and CDR2 FYEKMQ (reference sequence). This CDR3 is 13 amino acids long. Written as DNA, the CDR3 is TGTGCCAGCGACGGTCACCAAAGGAAGGCCCTGACCTTT. The encoded protein is CASDGHQRKALTF.